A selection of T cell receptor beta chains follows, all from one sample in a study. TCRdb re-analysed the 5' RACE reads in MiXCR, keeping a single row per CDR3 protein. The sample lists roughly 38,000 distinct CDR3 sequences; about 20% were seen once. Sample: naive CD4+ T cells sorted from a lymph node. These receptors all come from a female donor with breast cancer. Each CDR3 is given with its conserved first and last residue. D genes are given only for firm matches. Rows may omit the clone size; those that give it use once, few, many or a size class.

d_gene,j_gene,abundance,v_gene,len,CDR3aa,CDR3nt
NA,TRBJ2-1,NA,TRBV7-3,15,CASSWGGRPGDGQFF,TGTGCCAGCAGCTGGGGTGGGAGGCCAGGGGATGGGCAGTTCTTC
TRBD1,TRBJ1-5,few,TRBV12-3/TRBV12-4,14,CASTFGQANQPQHF,TGTGCCAGCACCTTCGGACAGGCCAATCAGCCCCAGCATTTT
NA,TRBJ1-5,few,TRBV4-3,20,CASSQDPYKASHTTYQPQHF,TGCGCCAGCAGCCAAGATCCCTACAAGGCCAGCCACACCACCTATCAGCCCCAGCATTTT
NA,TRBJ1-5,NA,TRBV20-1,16,CSAPSTRMGSNQPQHF,TGCAGTGCTCCTAGTACAAGGATGGGGAGCAATCAGCCCCAGCATTTT
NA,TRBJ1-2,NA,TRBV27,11,CASSWFGGYTF,TGTGCCAGCAGTTGGTTTGGAGGCTACACCTTC
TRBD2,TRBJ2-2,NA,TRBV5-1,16,CASRPAGGPWTGELFF,TGCGCCAGCAGGCCCGCGGGAGGGCCATGGACCGGGGAGCTGTTTTTT
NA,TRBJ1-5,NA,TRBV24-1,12,CATSASNQPQHF,TGTGCCACCAGTGCTTCGAATCAGCCCCAGCATTTT
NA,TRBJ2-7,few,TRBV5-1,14,CASSLEGLGYEQYF,TGCGCCAGCAGCTTGGAAGGGTTGGGCTACGAGCAGTACTTC
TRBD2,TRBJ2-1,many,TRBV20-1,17,CSGCRWSGERNYNEQFF,TGCAGTGGCTGTAGATGGAGCGGGGAAAGAAACTACAATGAGCAGTTCTTC
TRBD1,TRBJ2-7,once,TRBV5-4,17,CASSSALQGYLSYEQYF,TGTGCCAGCAGCTCCGCACTACAGGGGTACCTTTCCTACGAGCAGTACTTC
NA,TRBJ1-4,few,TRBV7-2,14,CASSQGVSNEKLFF,TGTGCCAGTAGCCAGGGCGTTTCTAATGAAAAACTGTTTTTT
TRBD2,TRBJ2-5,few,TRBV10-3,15,CAIRGLAGAGETQYF,TGTGCCATCAGGGGACTAGCGGGAGCCGGCGAGACCCAGTACTTC
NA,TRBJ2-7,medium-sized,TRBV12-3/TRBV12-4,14,CASKEGQVNYEQYF,TGTGCCAGCAAGGAGGGGCAGGTAAACTACGAGCAGTACTTC
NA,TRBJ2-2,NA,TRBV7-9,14,CASSPRGATGELFF,TGTGCCAGCAGCCCCCGGGGGGCCACCGGGGAGCTGTTTTTT
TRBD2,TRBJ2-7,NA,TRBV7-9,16,CASSPPGGTFSYEQYF,TGTGCCAGCAGCCCACCGGGAGGGACGTTCTCCTACGAGCAGTACTTC
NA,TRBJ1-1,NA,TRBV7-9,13,CASSVGQNTEAFF,TGCGCCAGCAGCGTAGGACAGAACACTGAAGCTTTCTTT
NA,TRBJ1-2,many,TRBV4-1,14,CASSQGDGGYGYTF,TGCGCCAGCAGCCAAGGAGATGGGGGCTATGGCTACACCTTC
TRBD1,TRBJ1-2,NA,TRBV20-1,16,CSARDSRTGSSYGYTF,TGCAGTGCTAGAGATTCCAGGACAGGGAGTAGCTATGGCTACACCTTC
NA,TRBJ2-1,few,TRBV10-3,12,CATSAGGDEQFF,TGTGCCACCAGTGCAGGGGGGGATGAGCAGTTCTTC